These T cell receptor beta chains were read from a single sample in a study of blood T cell repertoires in COVID-19. Measured with immunoSEQ multiplex PCR; TCRdb has only the in-frame clones, and not every one. The sample lists tens of thousands of clones, 75% occurring once. The sequencing sample was made of peripheral blood. These receptors came from a woman aged 50 to 60 with acute or convalescent COVID-19. Each CDR3 is given with its conserved first and last residue. D genes are given only for firm matches. Clone size is shown for a subset of rows, as once, few, many or a class of expanded clone.

j_call v_call d_call clone_size cdr3_aa cdr3_nt
TRBJ1-6 TRBV4-2 . . CASSRAESSPLHF TGTGCCAGCAGCCGCGCTGAGAGTTCACCCCTCCACTTT
TRBJ2-1 TRBV6-5 . . CASRERSSYNEQFF TGTGCCAGCAGGGAGCGAAGCTCCTACAATGAGCAGTTCTTC
TRBJ1-2 TRBV29-1 . . CSVDISQASGYGYTF TGCAGCGTTGATATCTCTCAGGCTTCGGGGTATGGCTACACCTTC
TRBJ2-7 TRBV14 . . CASSLLAGGEQYF TGTGCCAGCAGTCTACTAGCCGGAGGCGAGCAGTACTTC
TRBJ1-2 TRBV25-1 . . CASREEGSSYTF TGTGCCAGCAGGGAGGAGGGCTCAAGCTACACCTTC
TRBJ1-1 TRBV5-1 TRBD1 . CASSLETGYEAFF TGCGCCAGCAGCTTGGAGACAGGGTACGAAGCTTTCTTT
TRBJ1-1 TRBV4-3 . . CASSPSPGVSSEAFF TGCGCCAGCAGCCCCTCTCCGGGGGTCTCCTCTGAAGCTTTCTTT
TRBJ2-1 TRBV14 . . CASSQIAGLAYNEQFF TGTGCCAGCAGCCAAATCGCGGGGCTGGCCTACAATGAGCAGTTCTTC
TRBJ2-7 TRBV7-9 . once CASGEPGRAYEQYF TGTGCCAGCGGGGAACCGGGGAGAGCGTACGAGCAGTACTTC
TRBJ1-2 TRBV30 TRBD1 . CAWSVGTVTLYGYTF TGTGCCTGGAGTGTAGGGACAGTGACTCTTTATGGCTACACCTTC
TRBJ2-6 TRBV30 . . CAWGRLSGANVLTF TGTGCCTGGGGGAGGCTCTCTGGGGCCAACGTCCTGACTTTC
TRBJ1-1 TRBV12-3/TRBV12-4 TRBD1 once CASGTGTGDSFF TGTGCCAGCGGAACCGGGACAGGCGATTCTTTCTTT
TRBJ2-1 TRBV7-2 . . CASSLVRQDEQFF TGTGCCAGCAGCTTGGTCCGGCAGGATGAGCAGTTCTTC
TRBJ2-2 TRBV2 . . CASSGGSLNTGELFF TGTGCCAGCAGTGGCGGATCCTTGAACACCGGGGAGCTGTTTTTT
TRBJ1-2 TRBV7-8 . . CASSLRGQLDGYTF TGTGCCAGCAGCCTTCGAGGACAGTTAGATGGCTACACCTTC
TRBJ1-1 TRBV25-1 . . CASRGNTEAFF TGTGCCAGCAGGGGCAACACTGAAGCTTTCTTT
TRBJ1-6 TRBV3-1/TRBV3-2 . . CASSSRTAFSPLHF TGTGCCAGCAGCTCTCGGACAGCCTTTTCACCCCTCCACTTT
TRBJ1-1 TRBV12-3/TRBV12-4 . few CASSFGEFRQAFF TGTGCCAGCAGTTTTGGGGAGTTTCGGCAAGCTTTCTTT
TRBJ2-7 TRBV27 . . CASSLVLSGEQYF TGTGCCAGCAGTTTGGTATTGTCGGGGGAGCAGTACTTC
TRBJ2-6 TRBV7-9 TRBD1 . CASSETGAGANVLTF TGTGCCAGCAGCGAGACAGGGGCTGGGGCCAACGTCCTGACTTTC
TRBJ2-2 TRBV19 . . CASRGGAGDTGELFF TGTGCCAGTAGGGGAGGGGCAGGGGATACCGGGGAGCTGTTTTTT
TRBJ1-4 TRBV5-6 TRBD1 . CASSLGGTGNEKLFF TGTGCCAGCAGCTTAGGAGGGACAGGGAATGAAAAACTGTTTTTT
TRBJ2-5 TRBV15 . . CATSGNGGRETQYF TGTGCCACCAGCGGGAACGGAGGGAGGGAGACCCAGTACTTC
TRBJ2-1 TRBV7-2 TRBD1 few CASSPRTGSSYNEQFF TGTGCCAGCAGCCCACGGACAGGGAGCTCCTACAATGAGCAGTTCTTC
TRBJ1-5 TRBV2 . many CASQSGGSNQPQHF TGTGCCAGCCAGAGCGGGGGGAGCAATCAGCCCCAGCATTTT
TRBJ2-6 TRBV3-1/TRBV3-2 . . CASSHQGFGQGANVLTF TGTGCCAGCAGCCACCAGGGTTTCGGACAGGGGGCCAACGTCCTGACTTTC
TRBJ1-1 TRBV5-4 . . CASTLRGGPYLLTEAFF TGTGCCAGCACCCTACGCGGGGGGCCCTACCTCCTCACTGAAGCTTTCTTT
TRBJ2-5 TRBV2 . . CASSELGSVQETQYF TGTGCCAGCAGTGAACTTGGCAGTGTACAAGAGACCCAGTACTTC
TRBJ1-2 TRBV21-1 . . CASSKGGFIGYTF TGTGCCAGCAGCAAAGGAGGGTTTATAGGGTACACCTTC
TRBJ2-2 TRBV7-3 TRBD2 . CASSLNILAGEGGELFF TGTGCCAGCAGCTTAAACATACTAGCGGGGGAAGGCGGGGAGCTGTTTTTT
TRBJ1-2 TRBV6-6 . . CASIPDWFGTDYGYTF TGTGCCAGCATCCCGGACTGGTTCGGAACGGACTATGGCTACACCTTC
TRBJ2-3 TRBV3-1/TRBV3-2 . many CASSPVQGGSDTQYF TGTGCCAGCAGCCCAGTTCAGGGGGGAAGCGATACGCAGTATTTT
TRBJ1-3 TRBV3-1/TRBV3-2 . . CASSQDSSGNTIYF TGTGCCAGCAGCCAGGACAGCTCTGGAAACACCATATATTTT
TRBJ1-1 TRBV2 TRBD1 . CASNRRTGDTEAFF TGTGCCAGCAACCGGCGGACAGGAGACACTGAAGCTTTCTTT
TRBJ2-1 TRBV7-6 . . CASSPDTRGEQFF TGTGCCAGCAGCCCCGATACCCGGGGTGAGCAGTTCTTC
TRBJ1-1 TRBV14 . once CASSQAAGGGAEAFF TGTGCCAGCAGCCAAGCTGCTGGGGGGGGCGCTGAAGCTTTCTTT
TRBJ1-2 TRBV5-1 . . CASSPRTDYGYTF TGCGCCAGCAGCCCCCGGACAGACTATGGCTACACCTTT
TRBJ1-4 TRBV6-5 TRBD1 . CASSRSRGPNEKLFF TGTGCCAGCAGTCGGTCCAGGGGGCCTAATGAAAAACTGTTTTTT
TRBJ2-3 TRBV5-5 TRBD1 . CASSLEGQGFTDTQYF TGTGCCAGCAGCTTGGAAGGACAGGGTTTCACAGATACGCAGTATTTT
TRBJ2-7 TRBV29-1 . few CSVEDTAEQYF TGCAGCGTTGAGGACACCGCCGAGCAGTACTTC
TRBJ2-5 TRBV19 TRBD2 . CASSSIPGLAGQETQYF TGTGCCAGTAGTAGCATCCCGGGACTAGCGGGCCAAGAGACCCAGTACTTC
TRBJ1-5 TRBV28 . . CASISAGRDQPQHF TGTGCCAGCATCTCCGCCGGCAGGGATCAGCCCCAGCATTTT
TRBJ2-5 TRBV7-8 . few CASSPDRAETQYF TGTGCCAGCAGCCCGGACAGAGCAGAGACCCAGTACTTC
TRBJ2-1 TRBV3-1/TRBV3-2 . few CASSPRGSSSYNEQFF TGTGCCAGCAGCCCGAGGGGGTCGAGCTCCTACAATGAGCAGTTCTTC
TRBJ2-1 TRBV5-8 TRBD2 . CASSLGSRGGRNEQFF TGTGCCAGCAGCTTGGGATCCCGGGGGGGCCGGAATGAGCAGTTCTTC
TRBJ1-2 TRBV5-1 . . CASRTASGDYGYTF TGCGCCAGCAGGACAGCCTCGGGGGACTATGGCTACACCTTC
TRBJ1-1 TRBV14 . . CASKPTGFGTNTEAFF TGTGCCAGCAAGCCTACGGGGTTCGGAACGAACACTGAAGCTTTCTTT
TRBJ1-4 TRBV4-1 TRBD1 . CASSVQPDRVGEKLFF TGCGCCAGCAGCGTCCAACCCGACAGGGTAGGGGAAAAACTGTTTTTT